Shown below are 32 T cell receptor beta chains from a single sample sequenced in a study of a mutant IDH1 vaccine in newly diagnosed glioma. Antigen specificity for these receptors is unknown. Indicated time point: week 11, during vaccination. Doses comprised 300 ug of mutant IDH1 20-mer peptide each, plus topical imiquimod. Clones were sequenced by immunoSEQ multiplex PCR, and TCRdb holds only the in-frame ones, with some missing. Of under 150,000 clones in the sample, around 90% were seen once. The sequencing here drew on PBMCs, taken from a glioma patient whose treatment included an IDH1 peptide vaccine. These receptors were taken from a woman in her fifties or sixties with glioma.

The rearrangement uses TRBV9 and TRBJ1-5; a weak D match, TRBD1 (6 bases). CDR1 and CDR2 from the germline V gene are SGDLS and YYNGEE. The CDR3 has 17 amino acids. The V end lost 4 bases, the J end lost 2 bases, and 19 bases lay between the germline ends. In nucleotides, the CDR3 is TGTGCCAGCAGCCCCTCGGGGGCCCAAGGAGGCAATCAGCCCCAGCATTTT. It codes for CASSPSGAQGGNQPQHF.

The chain recombines TRBV19 with TRBJ1-2; 7 nucleotides line up with TRBD1. Germline trimming cut 5 bases from V and 3 bases from J; bases unmatched to any gene: 18. CDR1 LNHDA and CDR2 SQIVND come from the germline V gene (reference sequence). This CDR3 is 18 amino acids long. Written as DNA, the CDR3 is TGTGCCAGTAGTGCCGCCTACTGGGACAGCCCGTGGGACTATGGCTACACCTTC. Translating it yields CASSAAYWDSPWDYGYTF.

The chain joins TRBV4-1 to TRBJ2-1, with TRBD2 matching 7 bases. The CDR3 is 15 amino acids. V dropped 2 bases and J dropped 8; count of bases not matched to a gene: 9. CDR1 and CDR2 (germline): MGHRA, YSYEKL. The CDR3 DNA is TGCGCCAGCAGCCAACTGGTGCGGGAGAGTCATGAGCAGTTCTTC. Protein product: CASSQLVRESHEQFF.

J is TRBJ2-3 and V is TRBV7-8; D is perhaps TRBD1 (5 bases). Germline V gives CDR1 SGHVS, CDR2 FQNEAQ. Trimming stripped 1 base from V and 10 bases from J, with 9 bases between. The CDR3 covers 12 residues. CDR3 sequence (DNA): TGTGCCAGCAGCTTAGGGGGCGCGGCGCAGTATTTT. It translates to CASSLGGAAQYF.

This chain connects TRBV27 to TRBJ2-1, with 7 bases matching TRBD2. Per the germline V gene, CDR1 is MNHEY and CDR2 is SMNVEV (reference sequence). This CDR3 has 15 amino acids. J lost 2 bases, V lost 2 bases, and 3 bases had no gene match. CDR3 region: CASSLGGRPYNEQFF. For the CDR3, the DNA is TGTGCCAGCAGTTTAGGCGGGAGACCCTACAATGAGCAGTTCTTC.

The V call is TRBV5-1, the J call TRBJ2-2; no firm D call. The germline V gene has CDR1 SGHRS and CDR2 YFSETQ. This CDR3 is built from 15 residues. V was shortened by 1 base and J by 5 bases, with 12 bases between the two germline ends. The CDR3 spells CASSLFGSITGELFF. Written as DNA, the CDR3 is TGCGCCAGCAGCTTGTTTGGCAGTATAACCGGGGAGCTGTTTTTT.

This chain connects TRBV27 to TRBJ1-1; D possibly corresponds to TRBD1 (6 bases). Germline V gene data show CDR1 as MNHEY and CDR2 as SMNVEV (reference sequence). The ends were cut back, 3 bases at V and 0 bases at J, with 11 bases in the middle. The CDR3 runs 15 residues. CDR3 DNA sequence: TGTGCCAGCAGTTTGGGGGCGCTCGTGAACACTGAAGCTTTCTTT. Its translation is CASSLGALVNTEAFF.

The V call is TRBV11-3, the J call TRBJ2-1, with D unresolved. The V gene's germline CDR1 is SGHNT and CDR2 YENEEA. CDR3 size: 15 residues. The ends were cut back, 4 bases at V and 0 bases at J, with 10 bases in the middle. CDR3 residues: CASSSDGFSYNEQFF. The CDR3 DNA follows: TGTGCCAGCAGCTCCGACGGATTCTCCTACAATGAGCAGTTCTTC.

This clone was seen more than once but under ten times. The rearrangement joins TRBV28 to TRBJ1-5; D is possibly TRBD1 (5 bases). V was trimmed by 3 bases and J by 7 bases, leaving 13 bases between them. Germline V gene data show CDR1 as MDHEN and CDR2 as SYDVKM. The CDR3 length is 14 residues. The CDR3, as DNA: TGTGCCAGCAGTTTTTGGAGGGACGGCCAGCCCCAGCATTTT. Translating it yields CASSFWRDGQPQHF.

CDR3 sequence (DNA): TGTGCCAGCAGTGAAAGGGCGGGCAGCTCAAGCAATCAGCCCCAGCATTTT. Protein product: CASSERAGSSSNQPQHF. V gene TRBV6-1 combines with J gene TRBJ1-5, with D hard to call. V lost 2 bases and J lost 1, with 15 bases in between. The CDR3 contains 17 residues. Germline V gene data show CDR1 as MNHNS and CDR2 as SASEGT.

The chain is built from TRBV20-1 and TRBJ2-5; tentative D call: TRBD1 (5 bases). The CDR3 runs 10 residues. In germline, CDR1 is DFQATT, CDR2 SNEGSKA (reference sequence). V was shortened by 6 bases and J by 5 bases, with 7 bases between the two germline ends. The CDR3, as DNA: TGCAGTGCCGCAGGGGAGACCCAGTACTTC. This sequence encodes CSAAGETQYF.

In DNA, the CDR3 is TGTGCCTGGAGTCCTCGGACAGGGAGGACCGGGGAGCTGTTTTTT. Protein: CAWSPRTGRTGELFF. This sequence joins TRBV30 and TRBJ2-2; 8 bases align to TRBD1. Germline V gene lookup returns CDR1 GTSNPN and CDR2 SVGIG (reference sequence). The CDR3 covers 15 residues. With V trimmed by 2 bases and J by 5 bases, 7 bases remained unmatched.

This chain uses TRBV11-2 with TRBJ1-1; TRBD1 matches 7 bases. With V trimmed by 5 bases and J by 10 bases, 10 bases remained unmatched. This CDR3 is built from 13 residues. In germline, CDR1 is SGHAT, CDR2 FQNNGV. The chain's CDR3 is CASSRTGPLGAFF. CDR3 DNA: TGTGCCAGCAGCAGGACAGGCCCTCTAGGAGCTTTCTTT.

This chain uses TRBV12-2 with TRBJ2-3; the D call of TRBD2 is as the table states it, not checked on the DNA. TRBV12-2 is classified as a pseudogene. The CDR3 loop spans 16 amino acids. CDR3 amino acids: CASRLLAGLGTDTQYF. The CDR3 region has the DNA TGTGCAAGTCGCTTACTGGCGGGACTCGGCACAGATACGCAGTATTTT.

The rearrangement uses TRBV6-5 and TRBJ2-2, with D maybe TRBD2 (6 bases). The CDR3 consists of 15 residues. Trimming left V 7 bases short and J 0 bases short, with 12 bases between. Germline CDR1 reads MNHEY; CDR2 reads SVGAGI. CDR3 nucleotides: TGTGCCAGCAATATAGCGGTAACGAACACCGGGGAGCTGTTTTTT. This sequence encodes CASNIAVTNTGELFF.

Only a few counts were recorded for this clone. This chain uses TRBV28 with TRBJ1-5; 7 nucleotides line up with TRBD1. This CDR3 contains 13 residues. V lost 2 bases to trimming and J lost 5 bases; unmatched junction nucleotides: 0. CDR1 and CDR2 from the germline V gene are MDHEN and SYDVKM. CDR3 bases: TGTGCCAGCAGTTTAGACAGGGATCAGCCCCAGCATTTT. Translated: CASSLDRDQPQHF.

Only a few counts were recorded for this clone. The chain recombines TRBV28 with TRBJ2-7; 7 bases are shared with TRBD2. Per germline, CDR1 MDHEN and CDR2 SYDVKM. The V gene end was trimmed by 5 bases and the J gene end by 4 bases; junction bases not matched to a gene: 8. The CDR3 has 14 amino acids. The CDR3 sequence: CASSRLAPPYEQYF. The CDR3 nucleotides read TGTGCCAGCAGTCGACTAGCCCCTCCGTACGAGCAGTACTTC.

With respect to this clone: One junction end disagrees with the germline gene, perhaps due to a read error. The J gene is TRBJ2-7, the V gene TRBV2; D uncertain. This CDR3 has 13 residues. Germline V gene sequence: CDR1 SNHLY, CDR2 FYNNEI. CDR3 in amino acids: CASSDIVSYERYF. The CDR3 DNA sequence: TGTGCCAGCAGTGACATAGTTTCCTACGAGCGGTACTTC.

The chain has TRBV18 and TRBJ2-2; TRBD2 agrees at 8 bases. With V trimmed by 0 bases and J by 1 base, 4 bases remained unmatched. This CDR3 has 17 residues. Germline V gene sequence: CDR1 KGHSH, CDR2 LQKENI. In nucleotides, the CDR3 is TGTGCCAGCTCACCACCTTCGGCGGGAGGGAACACCGGGGAGCTGTTTTTT. This encodes CASSPPSAGGNTGELFF.

The chain uses TRBV10-3 and TRBJ1-2; maybe TRBD1 (5 bases). CDR1 and CDR2 from the germline V gene are ENHRY and SYGVKD. Trimming pared 4 bases from V and 3 bases from J, leaving 12 bases between. The CDR3 runs to 14 residues. CDR3 protein: CAISASGYDYGYTF. The CDR3 DNA is TGTGCCATCAGTGCGTCAGGGTACGACTATGGCTACACCTTC.

The chain joins TRBV4-1 to TRBJ1-6; D unclear. This CDR3 is 16 amino acids long. The germline gives CDR1 MGHRA, CDR2 YSYEKL. Trimming left V 1 base short and J 0 bases short, with 7 bases between. The DNA of the CDR3 is TGCGCCAGCAGCCAAGCAGGAAGCTCCTATAATTCACCCCTCCACTTT. It is translated as CASSQAGSSYNSPLHF.

The V gene is TRBV4-1, the J gene TRBJ1-2; the D gene is possibly TRBD1 (6 bases). This CDR3 is 16 amino acids long. Trimming took 1 base from V and 8 from J, leaving 20 bases between them. In germline, CDR1 is MGHRA, CDR2 YSYEKL. The CDR3 nucleotides read TGCGCCAGCAGCCAAGGCCCAATTGACAGGCTAGGAGGCTACACCTTC. Translation gives CASSQGPIDRLGGYTF.

J is TRBJ1-3 and V is TRBV7-9; 10 bases are a match to TRBD1. This CDR3 is built from 15 residues. Germline V gene lookup returns CDR1 SEHNR and CDR2 FQNEAQ (reference sequence). V dropped 1 base and J dropped 4; count of bases not matched to a gene: 1. CDR3 amino acids: CASSLGTGGGNTIYF. CDR3 in DNA: TGTGCCAGCAGCTTAGGGACAGGGGGAGGAAACACCATATATTTT.

V usage is TRBV7-3 and J usage is TRBJ2-2; 7 bases agree with TRBD2. CDR3 length: 15 residues. Germline-derived CDR1 and CDR2 are SGHTA and FQGTGA. V was pared by 4 bases and J by 3 bases, with 5 bases of the junction left unmatched. The CDR3 protein is CASSSGRVHTGELFF. As DNA, the CDR3 is TGTGCCAGCAGCTCGGGGAGGGTACACACCGGGGAGCTGTTTTTT.

The rearrangement uses TRBV23-1 and TRBJ2-5; TRBD1 matches 7 bases. TRBV23-1 is treated as an ORF (open reading frame) with a function not yet certain. Germline trimming cut 2 bases from V and 5 bases from J; bases unmatched to any gene: 20. This CDR3 has 19 residues. The CDR3 coding sequence is TGCGCCAGCAGTCAACCGCCCCCGAGAATCGGGACAGTTCCGGAGACCCAGTACTTC. This translates into CASSQPPPRIGTVPETQYF.

This sequence joins TRBV27 and TRBJ1-1; D is unresolved. V was shortened by 4 bases and J by 0 bases, with 6 bases between the two germline ends. CDR3 size: 13 residues. Germline values: CDR1 MNHEY, CDR2 SMNVEV (reference sequence). CDR3 coding DNA: TGTGCCAGCAGTTCTGGGATGAACACTGAAGCTTTCTTT. This codes for CASSSGMNTEAFF.

The chain uses TRBV5-4 and TRBJ1-4, with TRBD1 matching 9 bases. Germline-derived CDR1 and CDR2 are SGHNT and YYREEE (reference sequence). This CDR3 has 16 amino acids. The J segment lost 2 bases and the V segment lost 3 bases, leaving 5 bases of the junction unmatched. The CDR3 is CASSSQGAGTNEKLFF. The CDR3, as DNA: TGTGCCAGCAGCTCACAGGGGGCAGGGACTAATGAAAAACTGTTTTTT.

The chain recombines TRBV5-6 with TRBJ2-7, with 10 bases matching TRBD2. The CDR3 contains 15 residues. J lost 3 bases, V lost 3 bases, and 6 bases had no gene match. Germline V gene lookup returns CDR1 SGHDT and CDR2 YYEEEE. The CDR3 DNA reads TGTGCCAGCAGCTCCAGGACTAGCGGAGACTACGAGCAGTACTTC. This codes for CASSSRTSGDYEQYF.

The rearrangement uses TRBV7-9 and TRBJ2-5, with 8 bases matching TRBD2. Germline values: CDR1 SEHNR, CDR2 FQNEAQ (reference sequence). V dropped 5 bases and J dropped 3; count of bases not matched to a gene: 5. CDR3 size: 14 residues. This CDR3 reads CASSPFSGEETQYF. CDR3 coding DNA: TGTGCCAGCAGCCCGTTTAGCGGGGAAGAGACCCAGTACTTC.

This clone was seen only a few times. The chain recombines TRBV27 with TRBJ2-1; perhaps TRBD2 as D (6 bases). This CDR3 has 14 amino acids. Germline lookup yields CDR1 MNHEY and CDR2 SMNVEV (reference sequence). Deletions cut 3 bases from V and 7 bases from J, with 13 bases between. CDR3 residues: CASSFPGLLNEQFF. The CDR3, as DNA: TGTGCCAGCAGTTTTCCGGGACTTTTGAATGAGCAGTTCTTC.

V usage is TRBV27 and J usage is TRBJ1-6; D gene uncertain. CDR3 size: 13 residues. CDR1 and CDR2 (germline): MNHEY, SMNVEV (reference sequence). The V end was cut by 6 bases, the J end by 12 bases, with 15 bases between. The CDR3 reads CASSRGSVLPLHF. As DNA, the CDR3 is TGTGCCAGCAGCCGGGGATCGGTCTTACCCCTCCACTTT.

This chain joins TRBV18 and TRBJ1-3; D remains ambiguous. This CDR3 is 17 amino acids long. Germline CDR1 and CDR2: KGHSH and LQKENI. The ends were cut back, 4 bases at V and 4 bases at J, with 20 bases in the middle. The CDR3 nucleotides are TGTGCCAGCTCACTTCCCTATAACCCTGGGCTCGGAAACACCATATATTTT. Translated, it gives CASSLPYNPGLGNTIYF.